The 29 T cell receptor beta chains reported below all come from one sample, sequenced in a study of T-cell memory formation after mild COVID-19. TCRdb re-analysed the 5' RACE reads in MiXCR, keeping a single row per CDR3 protein. The table has approximately 260,000 distinct CDR3 sequences, about 17% seen once; the top ten hold roughly 23%. The sequenced sample consisted of PBMCs or a T cell subset sorted from them (not recorded which). The receptors were sampled from a man between 18 and 35 years old who had mild COVID-19 (a few samples of this study predate the infection). Cell type and time point are not known.

This clonotype was observed at least ten times. The rearrangement links TRBV7-3 to TRBJ1-1, with a tentative D call TRBD1 (5 bases). The germline CDR1 and CDR2 sequences are SGHTA and FQGTGA. Trimming removed 2 bases from V and 1 base from J, with 11 bases in between. The CDR3 covers 15 residues. CDR3 sequence: CASSLSAGGNTEAFF. The CDR3 region has the DNA TGTGCCAGCAGCTTATCGGCGGGGGGGAACACTGAAGCTTTCTTT.

The chain joins TRBV18 to TRBJ1-1; TRBD1 might be the D (6 bases). In germline, CDR1 is KGHSH, CDR2 LQKENI. Trimming took off 5 bases at V and 3 bases at J, with 19 bases between the two ends. CDR3 length equals 16 residues. In nucleotides, the CDR3 is TGTGCCAGCTCATCAACAGGGACCTCGTTGGACACTGAAGCTTTCTTT. This encodes CASSSTGTSLDTEAFF.

This rearrangement joins TRBV2 to TRBJ1-4; D is ambiguous. V dropped 1 base and J dropped 9 bases, with 15 bases sitting between them. This CDR3 contains 15 residues. Germline V gene data show CDR1 as SNHLY and CDR2 as FYNNEI. CDR3 sequence: CASSEGHLAYKKLFF. In DNA form, the CDR3 reads TGTGCCAGCAGTGAAGGGCACCTGGCCTATAAAAAACTGTTTTTT.

This clonotype was picked up a small number of times. The J gene is TRBJ2-1, the V gene TRBV4-2; D uncertain. The V gene's germline CDR1 is LGHNA and CDR2 YNFKEQ. Trimming stripped 6 bases from V and 9 bases from J, with 9 bases between. The CDR3 consists of 11 residues. The CDR3 loop reads CASREYGEQFF. The CDR3 bases are TGTGCCAGCAGGGAATACGGTGAGCAGTTCTTC.

CDR3 amino acids: CASSQNRQGTQYF. The DNA for the CDR3 is TGTGCCAGCAGCCAAAACCGGCAAGGTACGCAGTATTTT. V is TRBV6-6 and J is TRBJ2-3; D unclear. With 6 bases removed from V and 8 bases from J, the gap between germline ends came to 15 bases. Looked up from germline, CDR1 is MNHNY and CDR2 is SVGAGI (reference sequence). The CDR3 is 13 residues long.

This clonotype was found once. Because the CDR3 is missing its conserved closing phenylalanine or tryptophan, this is likely a read error. The CDR3 nucleotides are TGTGCCAGCAGAACGACCGGGGTGAACACTGAAGCTTTCCTT. Its translation is CASRTTGVNTEAFL. The V call is TRBV7-9, the J call TRBJ1-1; unclear D gene. The germline CDR1 and CDR2 sequences are SEHNR and FQNEAQ (reference sequence). The CDR3 has 14 amino acids. Trimming shortened V by 6 bases and J by 0 bases, and 11 bases separated the two germline ends.

This chain uses TRBV12-3 or TRBV12-4 with TRBJ1-1; 9 bases agree with TRBD1. The junction had 5 bases not matched to a gene; V was cut back by 6 bases and J by 3 bases. The CDR3 runs 14 residues. The CDR3 nucleotides read TGTGCCAGCAGATCGGACAGGGGTTACACTGAAGCTTTCTTT. Residues: CASRSDRGYTEAFF.

This clonotype was observed a few times. The chain links TRBV7-9 to TRBJ2-5, with 7 bases aligning to TRBD2. The CDR3 is 15 amino acids. Trimming took 6 bases from V and 3 from J; bases not matched to a gene: 10. The germline CDR1 and CDR2 sequences are SEHNR and FQNEAQ (reference sequence). The CDR3 region has the DNA TGTGCCAGCAGACTTTCTCGCGGGGGAGAAGAGACCCAGTACTTC. Translation: CASRLSRGGEETQYF.

This clonotype came up a few times. The chain joins TRBV12-3 or TRBV12-4 to TRBJ1-5, with D perhaps TRBD1 (5 bases). V lost 7 bases to trimming and J lost 6 bases, with 10 bases between them. This CDR3 has 12 amino acids. CDR3 residues: CASNQRGQPQHF. The CDR3 nucleotides read TGTGCCAGCAACCAAAGGGGTCAGCCCCAGCATTTT.

This clonotype was seen only a few times. The gene calls are TRBV4-3 and TRBJ2-7, with D unresolved. V was pared by 0 bases and J by 6 bases, with 9 bases between. Germline V gives CDR1 LGHNA, CDR2 YSLEER. CDR3 length: 13 amino acids. CDR3 sequence: CASSQETSTEQYV. The CDR3 DNA reads TGCGCCAGCAGCCAAGAGACCTCCACCGAGCAGTACGTC.

The chain is built from TRBV6-5 and TRBJ1-1; D might be TRBD1 (5 bases). V shed 6 bases and J shed 6 bases, with 17 bases lying between them. This CDR3 region has 14 residues. Germline V lookup: CDR1 MNHEY, CDR2 SVGAGI. CDR3 loop: CASRPQGPGAEAFF. CDR3 sequence (DNA): TGTGCCAGCAGGCCCCAGGGCCCGGGCGCTGAAGCTTTCTTT.

The chain couples TRBV7-9 to TRBJ2-3; no clear D gene. The CDR3 contains 13 residues. Trimming cost V 4 bases and J 5 bases, with 10 bases left between them. The V gene's germline CDR1 is SEHNR and CDR2 FQNEAQ (reference sequence). This CDR3 is CASSSPVRDTQYF. In nucleotides, the CDR3 is TGTGCCAGCAGCTCCCCGGTGCGAGATACGCAGTATTTT.

This chain connects TRBV20-1 to TRBJ2-7; 10 nucleotides align to TRBD2. V shed 5 bases and J 8 bases; nucleotides not matched to a gene: 6. This CDR3 spans 12 amino acids. CDR1 and CDR2 (germline): DFQATT, SNEGSKA (reference sequence). The CDR3 sequence is CSAVAGGLKQYV. The CDR3 DNA follows: TGCAGTGCTGTAGCGGGGGGTTTAAAGCAGTACGTC.

V usage is TRBV20-1 and J usage is TRBJ2-1; D possibly matches TRBD1 or TRBD2 (6 bases each). The V and J ends lost 3 bases and 6 bases respectively, with 15 bases between them. CDR3 length equals 14 residues. In germline, CDR1 is DFQATT, CDR2 SNEGSKA (reference sequence). CDR3 nucleotide sequence: TGCAGTGCTAGCGGGGGCCGCGCTACCAATGAGCAGTTCTTC. Protein sequence: CSASGGRATNEQFF.

This clonotype was recorded many times. The chain links TRBV29-1 to TRBJ2-3; 7 nucleotides match TRBD1. V gave up 5 bases and J gave up 4 bases; unmatched junction bases: 6. Germline CDR1 reads SQVTM; CDR2 reads ANQGSEA. This CDR3 is 13 amino acids long. CDR3 nucleotides: TGCAGCGTTCGTAGGGGGCTTCCAGATACGCAGTATTTT. Protein: CSVRRGLPDTQYF.

This clonotype was seen only a few times. The rearrangement links TRBV4-1 to TRBJ2-1; 9 positions match TRBD2. The CDR3 length is 15 residues. Per the germline V gene, CDR1 is MGHRA and CDR2 is YSYEKL. V was pared by 3 bases and J by 2 bases, with 2 bases of the junction left unmatched. The CDR3 here is CASSQASGAYNEQFF. CDR3 DNA sequence: TGCGCCAGCAGCCAGGCTAGCGGGGCCTACAATGAGCAGTTCTTC.

The gene calls are TRBV4-1 and TRBJ1-3; 10 bases map to TRBD1. After removal of 1 base from V and 3 bases from J, the junction contained 15 bases not matched to a gene. The CDR3 contains 20 residues. Germline values: CDR1 MGHRA, CDR2 YSYEKL. CDR3 nucleotides: TGCGCCAGCAGCCAAGGGGATCGGGACAGGGGTCCTCTGAGTGGAAACACCATATATTTT. Amino acids: CASSQGDRDRGPLSGNTIYF.

This clonotype has just a few counts. V and J are TRBV5-1 and TRBJ1-1, with D perhaps matching TRBD1 (6 bases). Trimming left V 6 bases short and J 1 base short, with 13 bases between. This CDR3 region has 14 residues. Germline loops: CDR1 SGHRS, CDR2 YFSETQ. Here the CDR3 reads CASNPGQPNTEAFF. The CDR3 nucleotides are TGCGCCAGCAACCCGGGACAACCGAACACTGAAGCTTTCTTT. Complete variable domain (other parts from reference TRBV5-1 and TRBJ1-1): KAGVTQTPRYLIKTRGQQVTLSCSPISGHRSVSWYQQTPGQGLQFLFEYFSETQRNKGNFPGRFSGRQFSNSRSEMNVSTLELGDSALYLCASNPGQPNTEAFFGQGTRLTVV.

This clonotype was seen more than once but under ten times. The chain links TRBV18 to TRBJ2-7; 7 bases line up with TRBD1. The length of the CDR3 is 12 residues. The junction had 3 bases not matched to a gene; V was cut back by 4 bases and J by 6 bases. Germline V gene lookup returns CDR1 KGHSH and CDR2 LQKENI. The CDR3 loop is CASSLDRVEQYV. CDR3 in DNA: TGTGCCAGCTCACTAGACAGGGTCGAGCAGTACGTC.

This clonotype was picked up a small number of times. The J gene is TRBJ1-2, the V gene TRBV7-8; D gene ambiguous. The ends were cut back, 0 bases at V and 8 bases at J, with 10 bases in the middle. There are 13 residues in the CDR3. Germline V gene sequence: CDR1 SGHVS, CDR2 FQNEAQ. In nucleotides, the CDR3 is TGTGCCAGCAGCTTAGCCCGAGGAGGGGGCTACACCTTC. Encoded protein: CASSLARGGGYTF.

This clonotype was counted between two and nine times. The genes are TRBV25-1 and TRBJ2-4; TRBD1 matches 10 bases. This CDR3 has 15 amino acids. Trimming took 9 bases from V and 7 from J; bases not matched to a gene: 12. Looked up from germline, CDR1 is MGHDK and CDR2 is SYGVNS. The CDR3 is CARNRDRGCYNIQYF. The CDR3 coding sequence is TGTGCCAGAAACCGGGACAGGGGTTGTTACAACATTCAGTACTTC.

The rearrangement joins TRBV29-1 to TRBJ1-1; 12 bases align to TRBD1. V was clipped by 5 bases and J by 4 bases; unmatched bases: 11. CDR1 is SQVTM and CDR2 is ANQGSEA in the germline V gene. This CDR3 has 16 residues. CDR3 coding DNA: TGCAGCGTTTTAACCCGGGACAGGGGGCTCGGCACTGAAGCTTTCTTT. It codes for CSVLTRDRGLGTEAFF.

This clonotype was observed many times. The rearrangement joins TRBV20-1 to TRBJ2-3; perhaps TRBD2 as D (6 bases). Trimming cost V 4 bases and J 4 bases, with 15 bases left between them. Germline V gene sequence: CDR1 DFQATT, CDR2 SNEGSKA (reference sequence). The CDR3 extends over 14 amino acids. The CDR3 coding sequence is TGCAGTGCTATGGGACCGAGGGAGGCAGATACGCAGTATTTT. Translating gives CSAMGPREADTQYF.

In its sample, this clonotype was seen a few times. This rearrangement joins TRBV7-3 to TRBJ2-2; D is ambiguous. Trimming stripped 5 bases from V and 0 bases from J, with 7 bases between. The CDR3 covers 14 residues. Germline assignment: CDR1 SGHTA and CDR2 FQGTGA. CDR3 sequence: CASSPQPNTGELFF. DNA for the CDR3: TGTGCCAGCAGCCCTCAACCGAACACCGGGGAGCTGTTTTTT.

This clonotype was found a few times. The gene calls are TRBV14 and TRBJ1-3; unclear D gene. CDR1 and CDR2 from the germline V gene are SGHDN and FVKESK. The CDR3 has 16 amino acids. Trimming stripped 4 bases from V and 8 bases from J, with 21 bases between. CDR3: CASSPLTDSWKDTIYF. CDR3 nucleotide sequence: TGTGCCAGCAGCCCCCTCACCGACTCGTGGAAGGACACCATATATTTT. Supplemented by reference TRBV14 and TRBJ1-3, the full variable domain reads EAGVTQFPSHSVIEKGQTVTLRCDPISGHDNLYWYRRVMGKEIKFLLHFVKESKQDESGMPNNRFLAERTGGTYSTLKVQPAELEDSGVYFCASSPLTDSWKDTIYFGEGSWLTVV.

A few counts support this clonotype. This sequence joins TRBV5-1 and TRBJ2-5; 10 bases agree with TRBD2. Germline V gives CDR1 SGHRS, CDR2 YFSETQ. V shed 0 bases, J shed 2 bases, and the junction held 1 base outside the gene matches. The CDR3 is 15 residues long. CDR3 DNA: TGCGCCAGCAGCTTGGAGACTAGCGGGCAAGAGACCCAGTACTTC. Amino acids: CASSLETSGQETQYF.

V and J are TRBV7-9 and TRBJ2-7; D might be TRBD1 or TRBD2, each matching 6 bases. Trimming removed 7 bases at V and 4 bases at J, with 20 bases between. CDR1 and CDR2 from the germline V gene are SEHNR and FQNEAQ (reference sequence). This CDR3 is 15 amino acids long. In DNA, the CDR3 is TGTGCCAGCACCTCCCTCACGGGGGCAGATTACGAGCAGTACTTC. Its translation: CASTSLTGADYEQYF.

The chain carries TRBV6-6 and TRBJ1-4, with TRBD1 as a possible D gene (6 bases). Germline V gene lookup returns CDR1 MNHNY and CDR2 SVGAGI (reference sequence). The V gene lost 6 bases and the J gene lost 7 bases, with 18 bases spanning the gap. CDR3 length: 15 residues. The CDR3 DNA reads TGTGCCAGCAGCTACCCGGGGGCCATGCTTGAAAAACTGTTTTTT. Amino acids: CASSYPGAMLEKLFF.

This chain links TRBV5-1 with TRBJ1-1; no reliable D call. Germline V gives CDR1 SGHRS, CDR2 YFSETQ. This CDR3 has 14 residues. V dropped 5 bases and J dropped 1 base, with 12 bases sitting between them. DNA of the CDR3: TGCGCCAGCAGTCGGAAGGGCCAGAACACTGAAGCTTTCTTT. Amino acids: CASSRKGQNTEAFF.